Reported below is one T cell receptor beta chain. The data derive from a study of blood T cell repertoires in COVID-19. Whole-study context: Both acute and convalescent COVID-19 samples were obtained from the United States, Italy and Spain. Sample material is recorded as cDNA or gDNA derived from T cells, B-cell-depleted T cells, or PBMCs.

This CDR3 is 14 amino acids long. The V gene end was trimmed by 5 bases and the J gene end by 9 bases; junction bases not matched to a gene: 9. The germline gives CDR1 MNHEY, CDR2 SMNVEV (reference sequence). Sequenced by immunoSEQ multiplex PCR; TCRdb stores in-frame clones only, minus some. This table has 100,000 to 130,000 clones, 80% to 95% appearing once. This sequence was found in a woman aged 25-40 years with acute or convalescent COVID-19. The chain couples TRBV27 to TRBJ2-7, with 11 nucleotides matching TRBD2. Sequencing was carried out using peripheral blood. The CDR3 DNA reads TGTGCCAGCAGTCCACTAGCGGGAGAAACCGGGCAGTACTTC. This sequence encodes CASSPLAGETGQYF.